In its sample, the clone carrying this T cell receptor (beta chain) was seen a few times. Antigen: not known. The junction shows a germline mismatch at one end, possibly a read error. The CDR3 extends over 14 amino acids. Germline V CDR1 and CDR2: SGHAT, FQNNGV. These data originate in a study of breast tumors, draining lymph nodes, adjacent tissues. General study results and limits: Findings are consistent with lymph node origin and intratumoral expansion of most tumor T cells. Compared with lymph nodes, tumors were less diverse; compared with nontumor tissue, more. Tumor and nontumor repertoires were significantly more similar in luminal-like than in basal-like breast cancer. Tumor T cell lymph node origin was a supported hypothesis, not proven.

A single record per CDR3 protein comes from TCRdb applying MiXCR to the multiplex PCR reads. The sample lists approximately 210,000 distinct CDR3 sequences; 34% were seen once. Samples came from axillary lymph nodes draining the breast cancer. The chain carries TRBV11-2 and TRBJ2-7; 7 nucleotides match TRBD2. The TCR sequence derives from a female donor with breast cancer. Some clones in this sample may be carry-over from other donors' samples. The sequenced sample was axillary lymph node tissue. In DNA, the CDR3 is TGTGCCAGCAGCACAGAGCGGGGAGCCTACGGGCAGTACTTC. Translated, it gives CASSTERGAYGQYF.